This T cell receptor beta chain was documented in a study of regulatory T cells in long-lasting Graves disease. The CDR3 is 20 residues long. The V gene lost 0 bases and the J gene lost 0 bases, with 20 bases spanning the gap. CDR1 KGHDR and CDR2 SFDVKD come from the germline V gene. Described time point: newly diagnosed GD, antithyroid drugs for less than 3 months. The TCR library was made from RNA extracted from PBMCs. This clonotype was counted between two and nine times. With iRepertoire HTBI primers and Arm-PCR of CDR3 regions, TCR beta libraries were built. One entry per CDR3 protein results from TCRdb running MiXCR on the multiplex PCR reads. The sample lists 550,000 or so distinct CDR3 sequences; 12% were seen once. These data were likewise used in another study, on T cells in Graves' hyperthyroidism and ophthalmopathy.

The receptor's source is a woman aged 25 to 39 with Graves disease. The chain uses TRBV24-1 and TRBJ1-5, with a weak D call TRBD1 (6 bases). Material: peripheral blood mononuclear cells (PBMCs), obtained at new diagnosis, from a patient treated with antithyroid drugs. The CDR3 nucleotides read TGTGCCACCAGTGATTTGGTGGACGGACAGATGGGCTATAGCAATCAGCCCCAGCATTTT. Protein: CATSDLVDGQMGYSNQPQHF.